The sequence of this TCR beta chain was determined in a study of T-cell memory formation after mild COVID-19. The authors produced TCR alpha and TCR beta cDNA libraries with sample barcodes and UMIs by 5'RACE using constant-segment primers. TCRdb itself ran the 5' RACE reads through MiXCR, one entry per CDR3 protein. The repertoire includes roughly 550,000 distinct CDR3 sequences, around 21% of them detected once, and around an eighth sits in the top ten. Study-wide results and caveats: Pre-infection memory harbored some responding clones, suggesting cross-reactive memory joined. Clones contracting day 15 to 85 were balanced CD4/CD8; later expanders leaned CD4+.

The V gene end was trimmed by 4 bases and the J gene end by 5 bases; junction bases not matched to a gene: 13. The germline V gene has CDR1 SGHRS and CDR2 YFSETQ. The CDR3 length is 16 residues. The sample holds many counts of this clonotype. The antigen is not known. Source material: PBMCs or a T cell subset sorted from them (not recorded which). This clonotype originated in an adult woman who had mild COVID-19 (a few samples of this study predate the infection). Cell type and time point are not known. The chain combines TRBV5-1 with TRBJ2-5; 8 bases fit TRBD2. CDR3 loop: CASSPLERGRSETQYF. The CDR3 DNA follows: TGCGCCAGCAGCCCGCTAGAGCGGGGGAGGTCGGAGACCCAGTACTTC.